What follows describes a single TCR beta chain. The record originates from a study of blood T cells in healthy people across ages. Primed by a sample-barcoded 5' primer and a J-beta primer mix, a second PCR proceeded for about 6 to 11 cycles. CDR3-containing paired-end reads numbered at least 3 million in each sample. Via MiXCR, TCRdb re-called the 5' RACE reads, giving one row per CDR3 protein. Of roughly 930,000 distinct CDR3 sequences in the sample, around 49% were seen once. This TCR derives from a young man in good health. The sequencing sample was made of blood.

The CDR3: CASSEGQWYEQYF. The CDR3 DNA reads TGTGCCAGCAGCGAGGGACAGTGGTACGAGCAGTACTTC. The V and J genes are TRBV2 and TRBJ2-7, with 7 bases lining up with TRBD1. The germline V gene encodes CDR1 SNHLY and CDR2 FYNNEI. The J segment lost 4 bases and the V segment lost 6 bases, leaving 6 bases of the junction unmatched. The CDR3 extends over 13 amino acids.